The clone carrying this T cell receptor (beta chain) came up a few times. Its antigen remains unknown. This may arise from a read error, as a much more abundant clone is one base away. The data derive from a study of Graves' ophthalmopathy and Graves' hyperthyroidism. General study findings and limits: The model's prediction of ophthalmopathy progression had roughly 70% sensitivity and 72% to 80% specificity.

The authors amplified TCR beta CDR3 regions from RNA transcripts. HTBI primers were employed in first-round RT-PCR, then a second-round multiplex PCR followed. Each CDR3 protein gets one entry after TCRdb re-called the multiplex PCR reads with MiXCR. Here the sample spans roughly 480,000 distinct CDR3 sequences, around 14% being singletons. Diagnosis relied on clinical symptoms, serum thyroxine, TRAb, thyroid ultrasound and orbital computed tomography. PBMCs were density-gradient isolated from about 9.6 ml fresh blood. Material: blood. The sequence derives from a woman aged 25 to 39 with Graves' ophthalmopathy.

In DNA form, the CDR3 reads TGTGCCAGCAGTCGCACACCCACAGGGGACGGCTACACCTTC. This codes for CASSRTPTGDGYTF. V usage is TRBV6-1 and J usage is TRBJ1-2; 7 bases fit TRBD1. Germline CDR1 is MNHNS and CDR2 is SASEGT. The V segment lost 5 bases and the J segment 8 bases; nucleotides outside the gene matches: 11. The CDR3 length is 14 residues.